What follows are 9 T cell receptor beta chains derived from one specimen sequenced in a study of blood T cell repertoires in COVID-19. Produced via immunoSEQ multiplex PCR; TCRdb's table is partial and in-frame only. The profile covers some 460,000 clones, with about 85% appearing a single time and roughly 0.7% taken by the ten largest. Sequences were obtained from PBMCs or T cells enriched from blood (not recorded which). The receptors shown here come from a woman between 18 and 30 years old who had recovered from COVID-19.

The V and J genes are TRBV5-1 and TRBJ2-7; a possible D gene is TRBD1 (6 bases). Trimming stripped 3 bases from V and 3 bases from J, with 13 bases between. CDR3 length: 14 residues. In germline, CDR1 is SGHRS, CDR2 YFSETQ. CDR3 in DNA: TGCGCCAGCAGCTCCGGGACACTCATCTACGAGCAGTACTTC. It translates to CASSSGTLIYEQYF.

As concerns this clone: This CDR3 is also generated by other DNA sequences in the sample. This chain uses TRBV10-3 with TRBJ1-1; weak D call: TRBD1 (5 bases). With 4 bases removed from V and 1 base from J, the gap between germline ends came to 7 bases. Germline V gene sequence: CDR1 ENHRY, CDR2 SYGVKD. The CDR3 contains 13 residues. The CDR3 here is CAISGQGNTEAFF. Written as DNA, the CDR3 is TGTGCCATCAGTGGGCAGGGGAACACTGAAGCTTTCTTT.

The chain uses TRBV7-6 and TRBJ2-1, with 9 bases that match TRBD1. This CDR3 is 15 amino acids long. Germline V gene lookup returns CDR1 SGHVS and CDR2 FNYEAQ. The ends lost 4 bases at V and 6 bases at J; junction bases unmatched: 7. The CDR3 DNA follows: TGTGCCAGCAGCTCCCACGGGGGACAGGGCAATGAGCAGTTCTTC. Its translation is CASSSHGGQGNEQFF. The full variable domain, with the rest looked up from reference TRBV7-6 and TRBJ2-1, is GAGVSQSPRYKVTKRGQDVALRCDPISGHVSLYWYRQALGQGPEFLTYFNYEAQQDKSGLPNDRFSAERPEGSISTLTIQRTEQRDSAMYRCASSSHGGQGNEQFFGPGTRLTVL.

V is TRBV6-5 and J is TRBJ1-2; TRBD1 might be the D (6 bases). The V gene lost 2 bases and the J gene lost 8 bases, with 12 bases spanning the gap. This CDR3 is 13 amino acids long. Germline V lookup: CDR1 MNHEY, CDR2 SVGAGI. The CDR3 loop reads CASSYPQGKGYTF. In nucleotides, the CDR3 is TGTGCCAGCAGTTACCCACAGGGAAAGGGCTACACCTTC.

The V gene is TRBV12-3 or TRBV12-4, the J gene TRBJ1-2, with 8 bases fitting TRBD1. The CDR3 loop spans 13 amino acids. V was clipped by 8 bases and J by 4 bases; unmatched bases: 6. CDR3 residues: CASYGQGGYGYTF. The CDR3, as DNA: TGTGCCAGCTATGGACAGGGTGGCTATGGCTACACCTTC.

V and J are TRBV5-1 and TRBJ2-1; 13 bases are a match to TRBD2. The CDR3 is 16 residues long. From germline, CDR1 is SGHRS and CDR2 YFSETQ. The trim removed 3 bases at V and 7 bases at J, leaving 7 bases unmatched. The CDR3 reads CASSSTVLAGGNEQFF. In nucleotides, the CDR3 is TGCGCCAGCAGCTCGACCGTACTAGCGGGGGGGAATGAGCAGTTCTTC. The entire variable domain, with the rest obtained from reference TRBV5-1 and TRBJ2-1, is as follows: KAGVTQTPRYLIKTRGQQVTLSCSPISGHRSVSWYQQTPGQGLQFLFEYFSETQRNKGNFPGRFSGRQFSNSRSEMNVSTLELGDSALYLCASSSTVLAGGNEQFFGPGTRLTVL.

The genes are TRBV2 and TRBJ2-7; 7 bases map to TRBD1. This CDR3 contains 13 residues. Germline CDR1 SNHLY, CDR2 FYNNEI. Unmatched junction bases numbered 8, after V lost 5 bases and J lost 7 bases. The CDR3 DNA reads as TGTGCCAGCAGTAGTACAGGGGAAGGGGAGCAGTACTTC. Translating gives CASSSTGEGEQYF.

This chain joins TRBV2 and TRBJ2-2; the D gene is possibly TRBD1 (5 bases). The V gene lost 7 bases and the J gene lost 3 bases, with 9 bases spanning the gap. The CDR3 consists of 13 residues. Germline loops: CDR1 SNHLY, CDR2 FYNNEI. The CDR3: CASIQDHTGELFF. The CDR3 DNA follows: TGTGCCAGCATACAGGACCACACCGGGGAGCTGTTTTTT.

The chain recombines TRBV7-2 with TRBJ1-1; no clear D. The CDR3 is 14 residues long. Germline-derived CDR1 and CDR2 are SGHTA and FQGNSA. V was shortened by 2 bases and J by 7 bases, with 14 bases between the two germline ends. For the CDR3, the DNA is TGTGCCAGCAGCTTACGGGTAATCATCTATGAAGCTTTCTTT. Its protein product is CASSLRVIIYEAFF.